One sample yielded the 7 T cell receptor beta chains listed below, sequenced in a study of blood T cell repertoires in COVID-19 (dated by TCRdb to 2018 to 2020). Library preparation used the immunoSEQ multiplex PCR assay. TCRdb's version of the immuneACCESS table is confined to in-frame rearrangements and falls short of the full clone set. An unresolved V gene accounts for under half of the shortfall where checked; the remainder is of unknown origin. For this sample there are around 100,000 clones; roughly nine tenths appear just once. The top ten clonotypes cover 1.8% of the sample. Sequenced sample: peripheral blood. These receptor sequences come from a human donor with active COVID-19. The donor label of this sample is uncertain.

The V call is TRBV5-1, the J call TRBJ2-5; a weak D match, TRBD2 (5 bases). Germline-derived CDR1 and CDR2 are SGHRS and YFSETQ. Trimming cost V 2 bases and J 9 bases, with 17 bases left between them. This CDR3 region has 14 residues. CDR3 coding DNA: TGCGCCAGCAGCTTACCGGTGTCGGGGAGACCCCAGTACTTC. It encodes CASSLPVSGRPQYF. Variable domain in full (rest from reference TRBV5-1 and TRBJ2-5): KAGVTQTPRYLIKTRGQQVTLSCSPISGHRSVSWYQQTPGQGLQFLFEYFSETQRNKGNFPGRFSGRQFSNSRSEMNVSTLELGDSALYLCASSLPVSGRPQYFGPGTRLLVL.

The V gene is TRBV11-2, the J gene TRBJ1-2, with D unresolved. The CDR3 consists of 13 residues. Germline lookup yields CDR1 SGHAT and CDR2 FQNNGV. V was trimmed by 5 bases and J by 3 bases, leaving 10 bases between them. Here the CDR3 reads CASSGARYYGYTF. The CDR3 nucleotides are TGTGCCAGCAGCGGAGCACGGTACTATGGCTACACCTTC.

The chain carries TRBV10-3 and TRBJ1-1; TRBD1 might be the D (5 bases). The CDR3 is 12 amino acids. V lost 4 bases and J lost 3, with 6 bases in between. CDR1 is ENHRY, CDR2 SYGVKD, per germline. CDR3 residues: CAISGQHTEAFF. The CDR3, as DNA: TGTGCCATCAGTGGACAGCACACTGAAGCTTTCTTT.

The chain uses TRBV5-1 and TRBJ1-2, with 10 bases matching TRBD1. The CDR3 covers 13 residues. Germline V gene lookup returns CDR1 SGHRS and CDR2 YFSETQ. The trim removed 7 bases at V and 8 bases at J, leaving 8 bases unmatched. The CDR3 spells CASLRQGARGYTF. The CDR3 DNA reads as TGCGCCAGCTTGCGACAGGGGGCGAGGGGCTACACCTTC.

The chain joins TRBV9 to TRBJ2-3; no definite D call. Germline-derived CDR1 and CDR2 are SGDLS and YYNGEE. The ends were cut back, 2 bases at V and 0 bases at J, with 7 bases in the middle. The CDR3 runs 14 residues. The DNA for the CDR3 is TGTGCCAGCAGCGTCCTTACTAGCACAGATACGCAGTATTTT. Its protein product is CASSVLTSTDTQYF.

The chain carries TRBV20-1 and TRBJ1-1; D gene ambiguous. The CDR3 covers 11 residues. The V and J ends lost 3 bases and 7 bases respectively, with 9 bases between them. The germline V gene encodes CDR1 DFQATT and CDR2 SNEGSKA (reference sequence). The chain's CDR3 is CSASPGFEAFF. The CDR3 DNA reads TGCAGTGCTAGCCCCGGGTTTGAAGCTTTCTTT.

This sequence joins TRBV5-1 and TRBJ2-5; D is undetermined. Germline V lookup: CDR1 SGHRS, CDR2 YFSETQ. Deletions cut 1 base from V and 3 bases from J, with 7 bases between. The length of the CDR3 is 13 residues. The CDR3 DNA is TGCGCCAGCAGCTTGTTGGTAGAAGAGACCCAGTACTTC. Translation: CASSLLVEETQYF.